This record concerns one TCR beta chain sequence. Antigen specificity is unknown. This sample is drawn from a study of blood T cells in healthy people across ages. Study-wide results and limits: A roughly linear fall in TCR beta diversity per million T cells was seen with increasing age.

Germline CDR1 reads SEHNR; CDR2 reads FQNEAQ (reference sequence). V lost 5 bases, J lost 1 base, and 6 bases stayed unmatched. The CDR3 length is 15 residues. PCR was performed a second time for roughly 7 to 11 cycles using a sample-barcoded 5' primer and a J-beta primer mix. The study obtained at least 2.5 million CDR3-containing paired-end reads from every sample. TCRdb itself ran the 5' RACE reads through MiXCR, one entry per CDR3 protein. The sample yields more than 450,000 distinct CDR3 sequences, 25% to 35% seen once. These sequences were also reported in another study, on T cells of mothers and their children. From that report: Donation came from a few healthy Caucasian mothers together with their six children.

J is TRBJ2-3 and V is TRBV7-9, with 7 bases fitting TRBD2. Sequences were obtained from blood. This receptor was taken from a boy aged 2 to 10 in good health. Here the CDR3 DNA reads TGTGCCAGCAGCCCGTGGACTAGGGGCACAGATACGCAGTATTTT. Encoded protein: CASSPWTRGTDTQYF.